The following is a T cell receptor (beta chain) sequence with its context. Its antigen is undetermined. As to treatment: oral pan-JAK inhibitor, 5-10 mg twice daily. This specimen belongs to a study of CD8+ T cells in alopecia areata. The overall study: Tofacitinib exposure lasted 6 to 18 months, followed by 6 months off drug. Study results and caveats: Baseline CD8+ expansion's link to response remains uncertain, as there was one nonresponder. Higher clonality and more expanded CD8+ clones appeared in lesional than normal scalp.

It was cDNA, reverse transcribed from extracted RNA, that served as the sequencing template. Data came from immunoSEQ multiplex PCR; TCRdb stores just in-frame clones and leaves some out. The table lists 110,000 to 150,000 clones, 75% to 85% of them singletons, with 25% in the top ten. The CDR3 loop spans 15 amino acids. Germline V gene data show CDR1 as MGHRA and CDR2 as YSYEKL. Trimming shortened V by 7 bases and J by 3 bases, and 15 bases separated the two germline ends. Sequences were derived from CD8+ T cells sorted from blood, sampled at week 4, from a patient treated with tofacitinib. The chain carries TRBV4-1 and TRBJ1-4; a possible D gene is TRBD1 (5 bases). This receptor was identified in a human donor with alopecia areata. CDR3 region: CASTEAAGPNEKLFF. For the CDR3, the DNA is TGCGCCAGCACCGAGGCGGCGGGACCTAATGAAAAACTGTTTTTT.